This T cell receptor (beta chain) was recorded in a study of a mutant IDH1 vaccine in newly diagnosed glioma. Findings and limits, study-wide: Seemingly, top peripheral T cell clonotype changes bore no relation to pseudoprogression.

Germline-derived CDR1 and CDR2 are SGDLS and YYNGEE. The CDR3 spans 14 residues. V lost 0 bases to trimming and J lost 12 bases, with 13 bases between them. On this clone: What it recognizes is unknown.

Indicated time point: week 23, last vaccination. With topical imiquimod, each dose of the vaccine consisted of 300 ug of mutant IDH1 20-mer peptide. Each tumor in the donors was a new WHO grade 3 or 4 astrocytoma, IDH1-mutant and ATRX-lost. The table came from immunoSEQ multiplex PCR; TCRdb's copy has only in-frame clones and leaves some out. The sample carries 45,000 to 65,000 clones, about 81% recorded once. This specimen was PBMCs, taken from a glioma patient whose treatment included an IDH1 peptide vaccine. This chain uses TRBV9 with TRBJ1-6; D is possibly TRBD1 (6 bases). The sequence came from a woman aged 40 to 50 with glioma. Some clones in this sample may be carry-over from other donors' samples. CDR3 DNA: TGTGCCAGCAGCGTAGTACAGGGAGGTGAACCCCTCCACTTT. Translating it yields CASSVVQGGEPLHF. Full variable domain (rest looked up from reference TRBV9 and TRBJ1-6): DSGVTQTPKHLITATGQRVTLRCSPRSGDLSVYWYQQSLDQGLQFLIQYYNGEERAKGNILERFSAQQFPDLHSELNLSSLELGDSALYFCASSVVQGGEPLHFGNGTRLTVT.